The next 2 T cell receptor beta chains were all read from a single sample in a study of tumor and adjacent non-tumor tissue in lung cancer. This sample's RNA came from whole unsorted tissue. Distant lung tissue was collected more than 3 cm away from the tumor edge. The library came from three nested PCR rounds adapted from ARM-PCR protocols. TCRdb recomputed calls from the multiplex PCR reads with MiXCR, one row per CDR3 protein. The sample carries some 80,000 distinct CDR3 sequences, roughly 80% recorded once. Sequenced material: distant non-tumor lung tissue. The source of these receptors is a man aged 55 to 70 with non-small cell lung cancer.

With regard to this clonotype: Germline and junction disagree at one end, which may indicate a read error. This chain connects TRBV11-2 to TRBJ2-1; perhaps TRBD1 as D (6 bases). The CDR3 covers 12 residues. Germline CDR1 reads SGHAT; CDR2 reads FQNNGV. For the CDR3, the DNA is TGTGCCAGCAGCTTAAGGGACAATGAACAGTTCTTC. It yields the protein CASSLRDNEQFF.

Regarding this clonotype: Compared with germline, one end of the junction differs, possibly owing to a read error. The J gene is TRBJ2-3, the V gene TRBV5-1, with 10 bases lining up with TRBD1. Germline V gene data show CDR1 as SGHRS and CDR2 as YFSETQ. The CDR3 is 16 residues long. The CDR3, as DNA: TGTGCCAGCAGCTTGGCGAGGACAGGGGGATCAGATATGCAGTATTTT. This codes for CASSLARTGGSDMQYF.